What follows are 32 T cell receptor beta chains derived from one specimen sequenced in a study of CD8 T cells in ankylosing spondylitis. TCRdb analysed the 5' RACE reads with MiXCR anew, one entry per CDR3 protein. The sample records 85,000 to 100,000 distinct CDR3 sequences, 8% to 10% being singletons. The sample consisted of blood, either unsorted or a sorted T cell fraction (not recorded which). The source of these receptors is a male donor with ankylosing spondylitis or in good health (not recorded which).

This clonotype was seen ten or more times. This chain links TRBV5-4 with TRBJ1-2; D is perhaps TRBD1 (6 bases). Trimming pared 6 bases from V and 0 bases from J, leaving 12 bases between. Germline CDR1 reads SGHNT; CDR2 reads YYREEE (reference sequence). The CDR3 runs 14 residues. This CDR3 reads CASTSGGANYGYTF. The CDR3 DNA follows: TGTGCCAGCACTTCCGGGGGCGCTAACTATGGCTACACCTTC.

This clonotype was seen only a few times. V and J are TRBV4-3 and TRBJ2-6, with 8 bases matching TRBD1. Germline CDR1 reads LGHNA; CDR2 reads YSLEER. The CDR3 runs 19 residues. J was trimmed by 0 bases and V by 3 bases; bases with no gene match: 10. The CDR3 DNA follows: TGCGCCAGCAGCCAGTCCACGGGACAGGTACGCTCTGGGGCCAACGTCCTGACTTTC. Amino acids: CASSQSTGQVRSGANVLTF.

About this clonotype itself: Sequence at one end of the junction differs from germline and may be a read error. V is TRBV20-1 and J is TRBJ2-7, with 12 nucleotides matching TRBD1. Germline V CDR1 and CDR2: DFQATT, SNEGSKA (reference sequence). This CDR3 is 17 amino acids long. The CDR3 reads CSTSSGTGGGDPYEQYF. CDR3 DNA sequence: TGCAGTACTAGTTCCGGGACAGGGGGCGGCGACCCCTACGAGCAGTACTTC.

This clonotype was counted at least ten times. The J gene is TRBJ2-4, the V gene TRBV10-2; 8 bases map to TRBD1. The CDR3 sequence is 13 residues long. With 6 bases clipped from V and 5 bases from J, the junction kept 3 bases outside the gene matches. Germline loops: CDR1 WSHSY, CDR2 SAAADI. The CDR3: CASRGQGENIQYF. DNA of the CDR3: TGCGCCAGCAGAGGACAGGGCGAAAACATTCAGTACTTC.

The rearrangement uses TRBV7-2 and TRBJ1-5; 10 bases agree with TRBD1. With V trimmed by 5 bases and J by 6 bases, 10 bases remained unmatched. The CDR3 has 16 residues. The V gene's germline CDR1 is SGHTA and CDR2 FQGNSA. The CDR3 sequence: CASSAGTGATIQPQHF. CDR3 bases: TGTGCCAGCAGCGCCGGGACAGGGGCCACGATTCAGCCCCAGCATTTT.

This clonotype was observed many times. J is TRBJ1-4 and V is TRBV4-1; D gene uncertain. V lost 1 base and J 8 bases, leaving 20 bases between the germline ends. The CDR3 runs to 17 residues. From germline, CDR1 is MGHRA and CDR2 YSYEKL. CDR3 sequence reads: CASSQGLRQDGGEKLFF. CDR3 coding DNA: TGCGCCAGCAGCCAAGGGCTAAGACAAGACGGTGGAGAAAAACTGTTTTTT.

Ten or more counts support this clonotype. V gene TRBV20-1 combines with J gene TRBJ2-3; 12 nucleotides agree with TRBD1. CDR3 length equals 16 residues. The ends lost 3 bases at V and 4 bases at J; junction bases unmatched: 8. Germline V gene sequence: CDR1 DFQATT, CDR2 SNEGSKA (reference sequence). The CDR3 spells CSASSGDRGRPDTQYF. The CDR3 DNA reads as TGCAGTGCTAGTTCGGGGGACAGGGGGCGCCCAGATACGCAGTATTTT.

This clonotype was counted many times. The rearrangement uses TRBV3-1 and TRBJ2-7; D gene uncertain. This CDR3 spans 12 amino acids. Looked up from germline, CDR1 is LGHDT and CDR2 is YNNKEL (reference sequence). Trimming took 3 bases from V and 5 from J, leaving 8 bases between them. CDR3 sequence: CASSQGFNEQYF. CDR3 DNA sequence: TGTGCCAGCAGCCAGGGTTTCAACGAGCAGTACTTC.

Many counts were recorded for this clonotype. V gene TRBV4-1 combines with J gene TRBJ2-5, with 10 bases aligning to TRBD2. The CDR3 contains 16 residues. J lost 6 bases, V lost 0 bases, and 7 bases had no gene match. The germline V gene has CDR1 MGHRA and CDR2 YSYEKL. The CDR3 DNA reads as TGCGCCAGCAGCCAAGATCTGGGAGCGGGGGGGAAGACCCAGTACTTC. As protein: CASSQDLGAGGKTQYF.

This clonotype showed up many times. This sequence joins TRBV10-3 and TRBJ2-7, with D perhaps matching TRBD1 (6 bases). The CDR3 is 13 residues long. The germline gives CDR1 ENHRY, CDR2 SYGVKD. Trimming took off 6 bases at V and 1 base at J, with 10 bases between the two ends. The CDR3 region has the DNA TGTGCCATCAGGCTGGACAGTTCCTACGAGCAGTACTTC. Translating gives CAIRLDSSYEQYF.

This clonotype occurred many times. CDR3 sequence (DNA): TGTGCCAGCATCCTACAGGGGAACACTGAAGCTTTCTTT. Amino acids: CASILQGNTEAFF. The rearrangement links TRBV6-1 to TRBJ1-1; maybe TRBD1 (6 bases). Germline V CDR1 and CDR2: MNHNS, SASEGT. Trimming removed 7 bases from V and 1 base from J, with 10 bases in between. The CDR3 has 13 amino acids.

This clonotype was seen repeatedly, ten times or more. The chain uses TRBV14 and TRBJ2-3, with 7 bases aligning to TRBD2. The V gene's germline CDR1 is SGHDN and CDR2 FVKESK. There are 14 residues in the CDR3. After removal of 4 bases from V and 4 bases from J, the junction contained 5 bases not matched to a gene. In DNA, the CDR3 is TGTGCCAGCAGCCGGGGCGGGAGTGCAGATACGCAGTATTTT. Protein sequence: CASSRGGSADTQYF.

This clonotype was recorded at least ten times. This sequence joins TRBV10-3 and TRBJ1-4; D possibly corresponds to TRBD1 (6 bases). The germline CDR1 and CDR2 sequences are ENHRY and SYGVKD. Trimming left V 2 bases short and J 7 bases short, with 14 bases between. CDR3 length: 15 residues. The CDR3 DNA reads TGTGCCATCAGTGAGACAACAGGGCGCAGTGAAAAACTGTTTTTT. It codes for CAISETTGRSEKLFF.

This clonotype was counted at least ten times. The gene calls are TRBV7-8 and TRBJ1-1; D remains ambiguous. The V and J ends lost 4 bases and 1 base respectively, with 7 bases between them. The CDR3 has 13 amino acids. Germline values: CDR1 SGHVS, CDR2 FQNEAQ. CDR3 sequence: CASSWSENTEAFF. DNA for the CDR3: TGTGCCAGCAGCTGGTCGGAGAACACTGAAGCTTTCTTT.

This clonotype was seen repeatedly, ten times or more. This chain uses TRBV5-1 with TRBJ2-1, with 10 bases identical to TRBD2. This CDR3 spans 16 amino acids. Per the germline V gene, CDR1 is SGHRS and CDR2 is YFSETQ. V was pared by 5 bases and J by 0 bases, with 5 bases of the junction left unmatched. DNA of the CDR3: TGCGCCAGCAGTAAAGCGGGAGGGGTCTCCTACAATGAGCAGTTCTTC. Translating gives CASSKAGGVSYNEQFF.

The chain combines TRBV7-2 with TRBJ2-3; 10 bases fit TRBD2. The CDR3 covers 13 residues. V lost 7 bases and J lost 3; bases outside the gene matches: 1. Germline V CDR1 and CDR2: SGHTA, FQGNSA. In DNA form, the CDR3 reads TGTGCCAGCAAACTAGCGGGGACAGATACGCAGTATTTT. Amino acid sequence: CASKLAGTDTQYF.

There are many counts of this clonotype. This chain uses TRBV6-1 with TRBJ1-2; D not certain. V was cut by 0 bases and J by 8 bases, with 10 bases left in between. There are 13 residues in the CDR3. Germline V CDR1 and CDR2: MNHNS, SASEGT. The CDR3 protein is CASSEARGFGYTF. For the CDR3, the DNA is TGTGCCAGCAGTGAAGCCCGGGGTTTCGGCTACACCTTC.

This clonotype has a count of ten or more. This chain uses TRBV30 with TRBJ1-1; no definite D call. Germline CDR1 reads GTSNPN; CDR2 reads SVGIG (reference sequence). V was shortened by 1 base and J by 5 bases, with 8 bases between the two germline ends. The CDR3 covers 12 residues. CDR3 loop: CAWSAGRTEAFF. The CDR3 nucleotides are TGTGCCTGGAGTGCTGGTCGAACTGAAGCTTTCTTT.

This clonotype was detected many times. The chain couples TRBV9 to TRBJ1-1; 7 bases line up with TRBD1. This CDR3 has 14 residues. The V gene end was trimmed by 4 bases and the J gene end by 3 bases; junction bases not matched to a gene: 6. Germline V gene sequence: CDR1 SGDLS, CDR2 YYNGEE. The DNA for the CDR3 is TGTGCCAGCAGCCGAGAGACAGGGTACACTGAAGCTTTCTTT. Translating it yields CASSRETGYTEAFF.

This clonotype was found many times. The chain employs TRBV4-1 and TRBJ2-1; TRBD2 might be the D (5 bases). The CDR3 has 16 residues. Germline values: CDR1 MGHRA, CDR2 YSYEKL. Deletions cut 4 bases from V and 4 bases from J, with 17 bases between. The CDR3 DNA reads as TGCGCCAGCAGCCTCCTGCAAGAGCGGATATACAATGAGCAGTTCTTC. Its translation: CASSLLQERIYNEQFF.

The chain uses TRBV15 and TRBJ2-5; D uncertain. The germline V gene encodes CDR1 LNHNV and CDR2 YYDKDF (reference sequence). Trimming left V 5 bases short and J 9 bases short, with 16 bases between. The CDR3 extends over 13 amino acids. In nucleotides, the CDR3 is TGTGCCACCAGCCAAGGCCCCGTGGTGGCCCAGTACTTC. The encoded protein is CATSQGPVVAQYF.

The chain combines TRBV10-1 with TRBJ2-7, with 13 positions matching TRBD2. The CDR3 consists of 16 residues. CDR1 and CDR2 from the germline V gene are WNHNN and SYGVQD (reference sequence). Trimming at V came to 0 bases and at J to 6 bases, leaving 5 bases not matched to a gene. CDR3: CASSESRTSGSVEQYF. The CDR3 DNA sequence: TGCGCCAGCAGTGAGTCCCGGACTAGCGGGAGTGTCGAGCAGTACTTC.

This clonotype has ten or more counts. The chain recombines TRBV5-1 with TRBJ1-5; TRBD1 might be the D (6 bases). The CDR3 has 15 amino acids. Per the germline V gene, CDR1 is SGHRS and CDR2 is YFSETQ. Trimming pared 0 bases from V and 0 bases from J, leaving 7 bases between. Here the CDR3 reads CASSLAGVSNQPQHF. CDR3 nucleotides: TGCGCCAGCAGCTTGGCAGGGGTTAGCAATCAGCCCCAGCATTTT.

This clonotype was seen repeatedly, ten times or more. The junction does not match germline at one end; this may be a read error. The rearrangement joins TRBV20-1 to TRBJ1-2; D gene ambiguous. From germline, CDR1 is DFQATT and CDR2 SNEGSKA (reference sequence). The CDR3 has 11 residues. In nucleotides, the CDR3 is TGCAGTGCTAGTGCGGGCAGGACTTGCCACTTC. Translated: CSASAGRTCHF.

The rearrangement links TRBV5-1 to TRBJ2-2, with TRBD2 matching over 9 bases. This CDR3 contains 17 residues. The ends lost 1 base at V and 6 bases at J; junction bases unmatched: 10. CDR1 SGHRS and CDR2 YFSETQ come from the germline V gene. CDR3 DNA: TGCGCCAGCAGCTTGATGTTAGCGGGAGATGGGGCCGGGGAGCTGTTTTTT. It codes for CASSLMLAGDGAGELFF.

This clonotype occurred many times. This chain connects TRBV15 to TRBJ2-3, with D unclear. Trimming removed 0 bases at V and 4 bases at J, with 5 bases between. Per the germline V gene, CDR1 is LNHNV and CDR2 is YYDKDF (reference sequence). This CDR3 region has 13 residues. This chain's CDR3 is CATSRDPSDTQYF. The CDR3 coding sequence is TGTGCCACCAGCAGAGATCCATCAGATACGCAGTATTTT.

This clonotype has a count of ten or more. This chain uses TRBV12-3 or TRBV12-4 with TRBJ2-2; tentatively, D is TRBD2 (6 bases). V gave up 7 bases and J gave up 0 bases, with 9 bases separating them. The CDR3 has 14 residues. CDR3 in DNA: TGTGCCAGCAAGGCGGGGACGAACACCGGGGAGCTGTTTTTT. It encodes CASKAGTNTGELFF.

This clonotype came up a few times. The chain carries TRBV18 and TRBJ2-7; D call uncertain. The CDR3 loop spans 11 amino acids. Trimming shortened V by 2 bases and J by 5 bases, and 4 bases separated the two germline ends. The germline CDR1 and CDR2 sequences are KGHSH and LQKENI. This chain's CDR3 is CASSPEDEQYF. The CDR3 DNA sequence: TGTGCCAGCTCACCAGAGGACGAGCAGTACTTC. The full variable domain, with the rest looked up from reference TRBV18 and TRBJ2-7, is NAGVMQNPRHLVRRRGQEARLRCSPMKGHSHVYWYRQLPEEGLKFMVYLQKENIIDESGMPKERFSAEFPKEGPSILRIQQVVRGDSAAYFCASSPEDEQYFGPGTRLTVT.

This clonotype was detected ten times or more. This chain uses TRBV7-9 with TRBJ2-2; D unresolved. V lost 6 bases and J lost 1, with 12 bases in between. The germline V gene has CDR1 SEHNR and CDR2 FQNEAQ (reference sequence). The CDR3 loop spans 15 amino acids. CDR3 loop: CASRPHQVNTGELFF. CDR3 DNA sequence: TGTGCCAGCAGACCACACCAGGTGAACACCGGGGAGCTGTTTTTT.

This clonotype was recorded many times. The chain employs TRBV20-1 and TRBJ1-2; D is ambiguous. The CDR3 covers 14 residues. CDR1 DFQATT and CDR2 SNEGSKA come from the germline V gene (reference sequence). Trimming took 3 bases from V and 1 from J, leaving 12 bases between them. The CDR3 region is CSASPTESNYGYTF. Here the CDR3 DNA reads TGCAGTGCTAGCCCCACGGAGAGTAACTATGGCTACACCTTC.

This clonotype appeared many times. V is TRBV5-5 and J is TRBJ1-5; D unresolved. The germline CDR1 and CDR2 sequences are SGHKS and YYEKEE (reference sequence). The CDR3 contains 14 residues. The V gene lost 0 bases and the J gene lost 2 bases, with 6 bases spanning the gap. CDR3 sequence: CASSLATGNQPQHF. The CDR3 DNA is TGTGCCAGCAGCTTGGCCACAGGCAATCAGCCCCAGCATTTT.

This clonotype was observed at least ten times. The V gene is TRBV29-1, the J gene TRBJ2-2; a possible D gene is TRBD2 (5 bases). CDR3 size: 14 residues. V gave up 7 bases and J gave up 0 bases, with 12 bases separating them. Germline CDR1 SQVTM, CDR2 ANQGSEA. The DNA for the CDR3 is TGCAGCGGGTCGAGGGATACGAACACCGGGGAGCTGTTTTTT. Its translation: CSGSRDTNTGELFF.